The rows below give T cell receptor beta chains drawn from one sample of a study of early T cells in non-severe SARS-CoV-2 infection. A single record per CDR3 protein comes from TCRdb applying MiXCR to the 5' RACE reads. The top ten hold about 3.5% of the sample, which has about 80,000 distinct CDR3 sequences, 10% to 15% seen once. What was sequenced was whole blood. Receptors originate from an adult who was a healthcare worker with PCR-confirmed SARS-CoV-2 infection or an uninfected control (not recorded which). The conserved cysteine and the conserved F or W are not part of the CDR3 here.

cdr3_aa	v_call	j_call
ASSSRGGSGLGSYNEQF	TRBV3-1	TRBJ2-1
SVGTEYNEQF	TRBV29-1	TRBJ2-1
ASSLASGRTTGELF	TRBV5-1	TRBJ2-2
ASSIGGRNEKLF	TRBV28	TRBJ1-4
SARLAGEGTGELF	TRBV20-1	TRBJ2-2
ASSTRTPGSVQPQH	TRBV19	TRBJ1-5
SASDGTKNEQF	TRBV20-1	TRBJ2-1
ASSLTGRGLPDEKLF	TRBV11-2	TRBJ1-4
ASSLYSSGNTIY	TRBV28	TRBJ1-3
ASSVHGTWGNQPQH	TRBV19	TRBJ1-5
ASSQTNNNSPLH	TRBV3-1	TRBJ1-6
ASSGGLQETQY	TRBV9	TRBJ2-5
SANPEYPNSGANVLT	TRBV20-1	TRBJ2-6
ASSQGHSAAESPSTDTQY	TRBV4-2	TRBJ2-3
ASTTTRFVVNEQF	TRBV19	TRBJ2-1
ASSQGAGYSYNEQF	TRBV4-1	TRBJ2-1
ASSFGTSGYTGELF	TRBV7-2	TRBJ2-2
ASGVGLANVLT	TRBV7-2	TRBJ2-6
ASSQDGPMSEQY	TRBV27	TRBJ2-7
AISESSTRQGGELF	TRBV10-3	TRBJ2-2
SVDTGTDTQY	TRBV29-1	TRBJ2-3
AVNQGNANVLI	TRBV28	TRBJ2-6
ASTTYNEQF	TRBV28	TRBJ2-1
SAIRGGTEAF	TRBV20-1	TRBJ1-1
ASSQDRGVNTEAF	TRBV3-1	TRBJ1-1
ASSQGVSGRISSYNEQF	TRBV5-6	TRBJ2-1
ASSLLMGGAYEQY	TRBV27	TRBJ2-7
SGGTGELF	TRBV29-1	TRBJ2-2
ASSLAASTDTQY	TRBV28	TRBJ2-3
ATRPAGVQETQY	TRBV15	TRBJ2-5
SALQDTNTEAF	TRBV20-1	TRBJ1-1
ASSSSGTGYQPQH	TRBV28	TRBJ1-5
ASSFPGPYNEQF	TRBV5-6	TRBJ2-1
ASSYTVRHEQF	TRBV6-5	TRBJ2-1
ASSEGRTDTSYGYT	TRBV2	TRBJ1-2
ASSRRGITGELF	TRBV28	TRBJ2-2
ASSPLRSGTAHEQF	TRBV6-6	TRBJ2-1
ASSPAGVRADTQY	TRBV3-1	TRBJ2-3
ASSPDRESPYEQY	TRBV28	TRBJ2-7
ATSRQGLDGYT	TRBV7-9	TRBJ1-2
ASSSEVSSEQY	TRBV12-3/TRBV12-4	TRBJ2-7
ASSLVDRETLH	TRBV11-2	TRBJ1-6
SAKANGNSPLH	TRBV20-1	TRBJ1-6
ASSQGRNNSPLH	TRBV5-4	TRBJ1-6
SAGSALAGGYEQY	TRBV20-1	TRBJ2-7
SVHGDISGNTIY	TRBV29-1	TRBJ1-3
ASSTDLTYT	TRBV2	TRBJ1-2
ASHRQGAREKLF	TRBV2	TRBJ1-4
ASSPRGGGEKLF	TRBV28	TRBJ1-4
ASRTRLNTGELF	TRBV7-2	TRBJ2-2
ASSYSREYGVAYEQY	TRBV6-2/TRBV6-3	TRBJ2-7
ASSPEFGTDTQY	TRBV5-8	TRBJ2-3
ASGPGQGADTQY	TRBV2	TRBJ2-3
ASSQKLAGESGELF	TRBV23-1	TRBJ2-2